This TCR beta chain was identified during a study of graft-versus-host responses after intestinal transplantation. For the study at large: Recipients received multivisceral, liver-intestinal, or isolated intestinal transplants. Induction using anti-thymocyte globulin, followed by tacrolimus and steroids for about three years, was given to all recipients. Study-level results: Recipient bone marrow held GvH clones, some seen earlier in ileum or blood. The study associated peak circulating GvH clone levels with early post-transplant HvG declines.

Intraepithelial and lamina propria lymphocytes were released after the graft tissue was processed. This clone was observed once. Its antigen is not identified. One junction end disagrees with the germline gene, perhaps due to a read error. Produced via immunoSEQ multiplex PCR; TCRdb's table is partial and in-frame only. The table shows 9,500 to 10,000 clones, with about 76% occurring only once. The germline V gene encodes CDR1 MNHNS and CDR2 SASEGT. The CDR3 is 12 residues long. The source is a human patient who received an intestinal transplant, so some T cells may come from the graft donor. The V call is TRBV6-1, the J call TRBJ2-3; D remains ambiguous. The input for sequencing was ileum tissue, taken 450 to 480 days after intestinal transplantation. Here the CDR3 reads CASSEELNTQYF. In DNA, the CDR3 is TGTGCCAGCAGCGAAGAGCTGAATACGCAGTATTTT.